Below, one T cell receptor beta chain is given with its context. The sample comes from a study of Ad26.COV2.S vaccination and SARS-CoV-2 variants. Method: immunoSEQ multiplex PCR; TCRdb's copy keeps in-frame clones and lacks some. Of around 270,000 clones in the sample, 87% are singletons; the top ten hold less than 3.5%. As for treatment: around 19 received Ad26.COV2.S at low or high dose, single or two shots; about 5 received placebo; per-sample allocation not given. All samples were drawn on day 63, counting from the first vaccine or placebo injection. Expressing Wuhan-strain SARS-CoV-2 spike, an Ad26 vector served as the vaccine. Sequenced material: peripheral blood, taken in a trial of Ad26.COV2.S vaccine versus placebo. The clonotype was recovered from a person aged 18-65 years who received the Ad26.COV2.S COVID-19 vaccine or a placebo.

The CDR3 region is CATSDFGTNYEQYV. The DNA of the CDR3 is TGTGCCACCAGTGATTTCGGCACTAACTACGAGCAGTACGTC. V gene TRBV24-1 combines with J gene TRBJ2-7; D unclear. The germline V and J ends were trimmed by 1 base and 3 bases, with 9 bases remaining between them. The CDR3 runs 14 residues. Germline V CDR1 and CDR2: KGHDR, SFDVKD.